A single T cell receptor beta chain is shown here with its context. The V and J ends lost 2 bases and 3 bases respectively, with 16 bases between them. The germline gives CDR1 LNHDA, CDR2 SQIVND (reference sequence). This CDR3 contains 16 residues. Profiled with immunoSEQ multiplex PCR; TCRdb holds only in-frame clones, not every one. Seen here are some 630,000 clones, roughly 70% observed once, and the top ten hold about 2%. This record belongs to a study of shared clonotypes between healthy human individuals. The receptor was isolated from a woman aged 25 to 39 in good health. The V and J genes are TRBV19 and TRBJ1-2, with D perhaps matching TRBD1 (5 bases). Sequencing was done on a sample of memory CD4+ T cells sorted from blood. Subset described: CD45RA-negative fraction. CDR3 sequence (DNA): TGTGCCAGTAGTATATACGGCAGGGCAGGTGACTATGGCTACACCTTC. The encoded protein is CASSIYGRAGDYGYTF.